One and the same sample provided the 28 T cell receptor beta chains below, sequenced in a study of shared clonotypes between healthy human individuals. Naive CD8 cells, CD45RO-negative and positively selected for CCR7, excluded terminally differentiated effector memory CD45RA+ cells. Some clones are missing from TCRdb's copy, which holds only in-frame ones; the method was immunoSEQ multiplex PCR. The repertoire includes roughly 2.1 million clones, 85% to 95% of them detected once, and 1.5% to 2% sits in the top ten. The sequenced material came from naive CD8+ T cells from PBMCs. The receptors were sampled from a man younger than 35 in good health. Some clones in this sample may be carry-over from other donors' samples.

The genes are TRBV5-8 and TRBJ1-1; D is undetermined. Per germline, CDR1 SGHTS and CDR2 YDEGEE. The germline V and J ends were trimmed by 6 bases and 5 bases, with 20 bases remaining between them. This CDR3 has 15 amino acids. CDR3 amino acids: CASIHPGPRRTEAFF. DNA of the CDR3: TGTGCCAGCATCCACCCCGGCCCTAGGCGGACTGAAGCTTTCTTT.

This chain connects TRBV9 to TRBJ2-1, with 14 bases identical to TRBD2. Germline V gene lookup returns CDR1 SGDLS and CDR2 YYNGEE. CDR3 length: 19 amino acids. The trim removed 3 bases at V and 2 bases at J, leaving 10 bases unmatched. This CDR3 reads CASSGSGLAGEKTYNEQFF. In nucleotides, the CDR3 is TGTGCCAGCAGCGGATCGGGACTAGCGGGAGAGAAGACCTACAATGAGCAGTTCTTC.

This chain joins TRBV5-6 and TRBJ1-2; D is possibly TRBD1 (6 bases). Trimming left V 1 base short and J 4 bases short, with 17 bases between. CDR1 SGHDT and CDR2 YYEEEE come from the germline V gene. The CDR3 sequence is 16 residues long. CDR3 DNA sequence: TGTGCCAGCAGCTTGATCGGTCAGGGGCTCTCCTATGGCTACACCTTC. Translation gives CASSLIGQGLSYGYTF.

This clone was seen a single time. The V call is TRBV29-1, the J call TRBJ1-1, with D perhaps TRBD1 (5 bases). Trimming cost V 4 bases and J 5 bases, with 11 bases left between them. Germline V lookup: CDR1 SQVTM, CDR2 ANQGSEA. The CDR3 totals 12 residues. In nucleotides, the CDR3 is TGCAGCGTTGGAGGGGTTTCTACTGAAGCTTTCTTT. This translates into CSVGGVSTEAFF.

This chain links TRBV6-6 with TRBJ2-1, with D possibly matching TRBD1 (6 bases). Germline assignment: CDR1 MNHNY and CDR2 SVGAGI (reference sequence). V was shortened by 0 bases and J by 10 bases, with 13 bases between the two germline ends. This CDR3 is 14 amino acids long. CDR3 sequence: CASSYSGGIDEQFF. In DNA form, the CDR3 reads TGTGCCAGCAGTTACTCAGGGGGAATCGACGAGCAGTTCTTC.

The V gene is TRBV4-3, the J gene TRBJ2-2, with D maybe TRBD2 (5 bases). The germline V and J ends were trimmed by 2 bases and 5 bases, with 9 bases remaining between them. This CDR3 comprises 14 residues. Germline values: CDR1 LGHNA, CDR2 YSLEER. As DNA, the CDR3 is TGCGCCAGCAGCCAAAGACCGGGGACCGGGGAGCTGTTTTTT. It encodes CASSQRPGTGELFF.

About this clone itself: Other DNA sequences from this sample encode an identical CDR3 as well. V gene TRBV6-5 combines with J gene TRBJ2-7; a weak D match, TRBD2 (5 bases). V was pared by 5 bases and J by 1 base, with 12 bases between. In germline, CDR1 is MNHEY, CDR2 SVGAGI. This CDR3 spans 14 amino acids. Here the CDR3 DNA reads TGTGCCAGCAGTCCGCGGGTGGGATCCTACGAGCAGTACTTC. Translating gives CASSPRVGSYEQYF.

The count of this clone is one. The chain recombines TRBV29-1 with TRBJ2-7, with D possibly matching TRBD1 (7 bases). CDR3 length equals 13 residues. Germline lookup yields CDR1 SQVTM and CDR2 ANQGSEA. Deletions cut 7 bases from V and 3 bases from J, with 16 bases between. In DNA, the CDR3 is TGCAGCGCTGCAGGGGGGCGCGACTACGAGCAGTACTTC. Translation: CSAAGGRDYEQYF.

This chain links TRBV10-3 with TRBJ2-3; TRBD1 matches 7 bases. The germline gives CDR1 ENHRY, CDR2 SYGVKD. The CDR3 is made up of 18 amino acids. V was clipped by 0 bases and J by 2 bases; unmatched bases: 11. The CDR3 spells CAISESVGTAISTDTQYF. CDR3 DNA: TGTGCCATCAGTGAGTCTGTTGGGACAGCAATATCCACAGATACGCAGTATTTT.

V is TRBV5-4 and J is TRBJ2-5; tentatively, D is TRBD2 (6 bases). The J call may be mistaken, given a closer DNA end match to TRBJ2-7. This CDR3 is 17 amino acids long. Germline assignment: CDR1 SGHNT and CDR2 YYREEE (reference sequence). CDR3 in amino acids: CASSGGTEERTSYEQYF. Written as DNA, the CDR3 is TGTGCCAGCAGCGGAGGGACCGAGGAAAGAACCTCCTACGAGCAGTACTTC.

This sequence joins TRBV7-9 and TRBJ1-4; TRBD1 matches at 8 bases. The CDR3 is 14 amino acids. Unmatched junction bases numbered 4, after V lost 5 bases and J lost 5 bases. Germline lookup yields CDR1 SEHNR and CDR2 FQNEAQ (reference sequence). CDR3 sequence reads: CASSRDRSNEKLFF. CDR3 bases: TGTGCCAGCAGCAGGGACAGGAGCAATGAAAAACTGTTTTTT.

The V gene is TRBV6-1, the J gene TRBJ2-7; tentative D call: TRBD2 (5 bases). Germline V gene data show CDR1 as MNHNS and CDR2 as SASEGT. This CDR3 is built from 12 residues. The V end lost 6 bases, the J end lost 4 bases, and 10 bases lay between the germline ends. As DNA, the CDR3 is TGTGCCAGCAGGAAAACGGGGTACGAGCAGTACTTC. This gives the protein CASRKTGYEQYF.

The V gene is TRBV19, the J gene TRBJ2-3; 10 bases map to TRBD2. CDR3 length: 16 amino acids. J was trimmed by 3 bases and V by 3 bases; bases with no gene match: 6. Germline V gene lookup returns CDR1 LNHDA and CDR2 SQIVND (reference sequence). CDR3 residues: CASSMGAGGRTDTQYF. CDR3 sequence (DNA): TGTGCCAGTAGTATGGGAGCGGGAGGGCGGACAGATACGCAGTATTTT.

This sequence joins TRBV19 and TRBJ1-1; the D is unclear. Germline-derived CDR1 and CDR2 are LNHDA and SQIVND (reference sequence). CDR3 length: 11 amino acids. The V end was cut by 5 bases, the J end by 6 bases, with 7 bases between. CDR3 coding DNA: TGTGCCAGTAGTTACGGTCCTGAAGCTTTCTTT. The encoded protein is CASSYGPEAFF.

The J gene is TRBJ2-5, the V gene TRBV25-1, with TRBD1 matching over 8 bases. CDR1 and CDR2 from the germline V gene are MGHDK and SYGVNS. The CDR3 loop spans 13 amino acids. V lost 7 bases and J lost 4; bases outside the gene matches: 5. CDR3 nucleotide sequence: TGTGCCAGCACGGCAGGGGGCGTAGAGACCCAGTACTTC. Residues: CASTAGGVETQYF.

The chain links TRBV5-1 to TRBJ1-1; D remains ambiguous. The length of the CDR3 is 13 residues. Germline values: CDR1 SGHRS, CDR2 YFSETQ. V gave up 2 bases and J gave up 6 bases, with 11 bases separating them. This CDR3 is CASSLNGFSEAFF. In DNA form, the CDR3 reads TGCGCCAGCAGCTTAAATGGGTTCTCTGAAGCTTTCTTT.

The chain links TRBV19 to TRBJ2-1; 9 bases are a match to TRBD2. The trim removed 4 bases at V and 6 bases at J, leaving 13 bases unmatched. Germline V lookup: CDR1 LNHDA, CDR2 SQIVND (reference sequence). This CDR3 is 17 amino acids long. The chain's CDR3 is CASSTRNGGLAGNEQFF. The CDR3 DNA follows: TGTGCCAGTAGTACTCGAAACGGGGGACTAGCAGGCAATGAGCAGTTCTTC.

The chain joins TRBV6-5 to TRBJ1-2; TRBD1 might be the D (6 bases). Per the germline V gene, CDR1 is MNHEY and CDR2 is SVGAGI. With 0 bases removed from V and 8 bases from J, the gap between germline ends came to 10 bases. The CDR3 loop spans 13 amino acids. The CDR3 spells CASSYSGAGGYTF. DNA of the CDR3: TGTGCCAGCAGTTACTCGGGGGCAGGGGGCTACACCTTC.

The V gene is TRBV5-4, the J gene TRBJ1-1; 8 bases are shared with TRBD1. V gave up 4 bases and J gave up 0 bases; unmatched junction bases: 5. This CDR3 has 15 residues. Germline assignment: CDR1 SGHNT and CDR2 YYREEE (reference sequence). The CDR3 nucleotides are TGTGCCAGCAGCCACGAACAGGGGGTGAACACTGAAGCTTTCTTT. Amino acids: CASSHEQGVNTEAFF. Based on the CDR3 plus reference TRBV5-4 and TRBJ1-1, the full variable domain is ETGVTQSPTHLIKTRGQQVTLRCSSQSGHNTVSWYQQALGQGPQFIFQYYREEENGRGNFPPRFSGLQFPNYSSELNVNALELDDSALYLCASSHEQGVNTEAFFGQGTRLTVV.

The chain is built from TRBV4-3 and TRBJ2-2; 8 nucleotides align to TRBD2. Germline CDR1 is LGHNA and CDR2 is YSLEER. The CDR3 loop spans 15 amino acids. V lost 4 bases and J lost 7; bases outside the gene matches: 8. The chain's CDR3 is CASSRSGGPGGELFF. The DNA for the CDR3 is TGCGCCAGCAGCCGATCGGGAGGGCCGGGCGGGGAGCTGTTTTTT.

This rearrangement joins TRBV19 to TRBJ2-7, with 10 bases that match TRBD1. V shed 6 bases, J shed 5 bases, and the junction held 10 bases outside the gene matches. The V gene's germline CDR1 is LNHDA and CDR2 SQIVND (reference sequence). The CDR3 sequence is 15 residues long. CDR3 protein: CASSRGTGERDEQYF. CDR3 sequence (DNA): TGTGCCAGTAGCCGGGGGACAGGGGAGAGGGACGAGCAGTACTTC. Variable domain in full (rest from reference TRBV19 and TRBJ2-7): DGGITQSPKYLFRKEGQNVTLSCEQNLNHDAMYWYRQDPGQGLRLIYYSQIVNDFQKGDIAEGYSVSREKKESFPLTVTSAQKNPTAFYLCASSRGTGERDEQYFGPGTRLTVT.

The J gene is TRBJ2-1, the V gene TRBV7-6; D remains ambiguous. Trimming cost V 5 bases and J 8 bases, with 13 bases left between them. The germline V gene has CDR1 SGHVS and CDR2 FNYEAQ. The CDR3 runs 13 residues. CDR3: CASSPRTSDEQFF. CDR3 nucleotide sequence: TGTGCCAGCAGCCCTAGGACGAGTGATGAGCAGTTCTTC.

CDR3 sequence: CAWGPYRGFQSYGYTF. The CDR3 nucleotides are TGTGCCTGGGGGCCCTACAGGGGATTCCAGAGCTATGGCTACACCTTC. The rearrangement uses TRBV30 and TRBJ1-2, with 7 bases fitting TRBD1. With V trimmed by 5 bases and J by 4 bases, 16 bases remained unmatched. CDR3 length: 16 amino acids. Germline loops: CDR1 GTSNPN, CDR2 SVGIG (reference sequence).

This clone was observed a few times. This specimen includes other DNA sequences encoding the same CDR3. This chain connects TRBV7-9 to TRBJ1-1; possibly TRBD1 for D (5 bases). There are 13 residues in the CDR3. Germline V gene sequence: CDR1 SEHNR, CDR2 FQNEAQ (reference sequence). The V end was cut by 5 bases, the J end by 4 bases, with 11 bases between. This CDR3 reads CASSPGRGTEAFF. The CDR3 nucleotides are TGTGCCAGCAGCCCCGGGAGGGGCACTGAAGCTTTCTTT. Based on the CDR3 plus reference TRBV7-9 and TRBJ1-1, the full variable domain is DTGVSQNPRHKITKRGQNVTFRCDPISEHNRLYWYRQTLGQGPEFLTYFQNEAQLEKSRLLSDRFSAERPKGSFSTLEIQRTEQGDSAMYLCASSPGRGTEAFFGQGTRLTVV.

About this clone: The DNA is omitted, as the CDR3 cannot be located on it reliably, and the CDR3 follows TCRdb's listing. J is TRBJ2-7 and V is TRBV21-1; the table gives TRBD1 as D, unverified against the DNA. TRBV21-1 is designated a pseudogene. Inclusive of both ends, the CDR3 amounts to 15 amino acids. This CDR3 is CASSNVVGQGIEQYF.

Comment on this clone: Other nucleotide sequences in the sample specify the same CDR3. V gene TRBV6-5 combines with J gene TRBJ1-1; D uncertain. The CDR3 is made up of 14 amino acids. Germline values: CDR1 MNHEY, CDR2 SVGAGI. V was trimmed by 0 bases and J by 1 base, leaving 6 bases between them. The CDR3: CASSYSQRNTEAFF. In nucleotides, the CDR3 is TGTGCCAGCAGTTACTCTCAACGGAACACTGAAGCTTTCTTT.

This chain uses TRBV7-9 with TRBJ2-7; the D gene is possibly TRBD2 (6 bases). The V and J ends lost 5 bases and 0 bases respectively, with 11 bases between them. Germline V gene data show CDR1 as SEHNR and CDR2 as FQNEAQ (reference sequence). The CDR3 sequence is 14 residues long. CDR3 region: CASSKPGLSYEQYF. As DNA, the CDR3 is TGTGCCAGCAGCAAGCCGGGACTCTCCTACGAGCAGTACTTC.

This chain connects TRBV28 to TRBJ1-5, with D unresolved. The V gene's germline CDR1 is MDHEN and CDR2 SYDVKM. V was cut by 5 bases and J by 3 bases, with 20 bases left in between. The CDR3 has 17 amino acids. CDR3 residues: CASSTPPGHYPNQPQHF. The CDR3 coding sequence is TGTGCCAGCAGTACCCCCCCGGGCCACTACCCCAATCAGCCCCAGCATTTT. Looking up the rest from reference TRBV28 and TRBJ1-5 gives the full variable domain: DVKVTQSSRYLVKRTGEKVFLECVQDMDHENMFWYRQDPGLGLRLIYFSYDVKMKEKGDIPEGYSVSREKKERFSLILESASTNQTSMYLCASSTPPGHYPNQPQHFGDGTRLSIL.